The 26 T cell receptor beta chains presented below share a single source sample, sequenced in a study of regulatory T cells. For these TCRs, the target antigens are not known. Study outcomes and limitations: In CD3G-deficient patients, conventional CD4+ T cells were enriched for hydrophobic CDR3 residues at positions 6 and 7.

Primers: 52 TRBV forward and 13 TRBJ reverse. The table came from immunoSEQ multiplex PCR; TCRdb's copy has only in-frame clones and leaves some out. The table has over 30,000 clones, more than 85% seen once; the top ten hold 0.85% to 1%. Sequencing was done on a sample of conventional CD4+ T cells sorted from blood. The source of these receptors is a child aged 2-15 years with CD3G deficiency.

V gene TRBV11-2 combines with J gene TRBJ2-2; 11 bases align to TRBD2. Germline lookup yields CDR1 SGHAT and CDR2 FQNNGV. Unmatched junction bases numbered 6, after V lost 0 bases and J lost 6 bases. The length of the CDR3 is 17 residues. CDR3 coding DNA: TGTGCCAGCAGCTTAGAACCCACTAGCGGGAGTTCCGGGGAGCTGTTTTTT. Translation gives CASSLEPTSGSSGELFF.

The chain has TRBV28 and TRBJ2-1, with D possibly being TRBD2 (6 bases). Germline V gene sequence: CDR1 MDHEN, CDR2 SYDVKM. This CDR3 is built from 15 residues. Trimming left V 2 bases short and J 7 bases short, with 15 bases between. The chain's CDR3 is CASSLMNQAGNEQFF. The CDR3 DNA is TGTGCCAGCAGTTTAATGAACCAAGCGGGTAATGAGCAGTTCTTC.

The CDR3 here is CAVRTEQYF. As DNA, the CDR3 is TGTGCGGTGAGGACCGAGCAGTACTTC. The J gene is TRBJ2-7, the V gene TRBV6-5; D is undetermined. Germline-derived CDR1 and CDR2 are MNHEY and SVGAGI. There are 9 residues in the CDR3.

The CDR3 DNA is TGCGCCAGCAGCCCCACAGTTCCCGAGGATAGCAATGAGCAGTTCTTC. Translation gives CASSPTVPEDSNEQFF. The gene calls are TRBV5-1 and TRBJ2-1; D not certain. Deletions cut 4 bases from V and 6 bases from J, with 20 bases between. CDR1 and CDR2 (germline): SGHRS, YFSETQ. This CDR3 has 16 residues. The variable domain in full, with the rest retrieved from reference TRBV5-1 and TRBJ2-1, is KAGVTQTPRYLIKTRGQQVTLSCSPISGHRSVSWYQQTPGQGLQFLFEYFSETQRNKGNFPGRFSGRQFSNSRSEMNVSTLELGDSALYLCASSPTVPEDSNEQFFGPGTRLTVL.

V gene TRBV7-9 combines with J gene TRBJ2-3; D gene ambiguous. The V end lost 4 bases, the J end lost 1 base, and 9 bases lay between the germline ends. CDR3 length: 14 residues. In germline, CDR1 is SEHNR, CDR2 FQNEAQ (reference sequence). Here the CDR3 reads CASSSRGRTDTQYF. The CDR3 coding sequence is TGTGCCAGCAGCTCTCGTGGCCGCACAGATACGCAGTATTTT.

This sequence joins TRBV10-3 and TRBJ1-2; TRBD1 is a possible D gene (5 bases). The CDR3 extends over 12 amino acids. The ends were cut back, 0 bases at V and 10 bases at J, with 9 bases in the middle. Germline V lookup: CDR1 ENHRY, CDR2 SYGVKD. The CDR3 bases are TGTGCCATCAGTGAGTCGGTGGGGCTCTACACCTTC. This codes for CAISESVGLYTF.

This chain connects TRBV10-3 to TRBJ2-1; unclear D gene. Per the germline V gene, CDR1 is ENHRY and CDR2 is SYGVKD. Trimming shortened V by 2 bases and J by 3 bases, and 5 bases separated the two germline ends. The CDR3 spans 13 residues. In DNA, the CDR3 is TGTGCCATCAGTGAGAGGCGCTACAATGAGCAGTTCTTC. Protein: CAISERRYNEQFF.

The chain employs TRBV18 and TRBJ1-2; D is unclear. The CDR3 loop spans 14 amino acids. Germline loops: CDR1 KGHSH, CDR2 LQKENI. V dropped 2 bases and J dropped 4 bases, with 11 bases sitting between them. Written as DNA, the CDR3 is TGTGCCAGCTCACCAGCACACGGACCCTATGGCTACACCTTC. Its translation: CASSPAHGPYGYTF. Complete variable domain (other parts from reference TRBV18 and TRBJ1-2): NAGVMQNPRHLVRRRGQEARLRCSPMKGHSHVYWYRQLPEEGLKFMVYLQKENIIDESGMPKERFSAEFPKEGPSILRIQQVVRGDSAAYFCASSPAHGPYGYTFGSGTRLTVV.

CDR3 DNA: TGTGCCAGCATAGGAAGCGGGAAGGGGAATGAGCAGTTCTTC. Its translation is CASIGSGKGNEQFF. The J gene is TRBJ2-1, the V gene TRBV6-1, with 7 bases lining up with TRBD2. Germline CDR1 reads MNHNS; CDR2 reads SASEGT. Germline trimming cut 7 bases from V and 7 bases from J; bases unmatched to any gene: 10. This CDR3 has 14 amino acids.

The V and J genes are TRBV28 and TRBJ2-5; tentatively, D is TRBD1 (5 bases). Deletions cut 7 bases from V and 3 bases from J, with 15 bases between. There are 14 residues in the CDR3. The germline CDR1 and CDR2 sequences are MDHEN and SYDVKM. CDR3 bases: TGTGCCAGCAACCCCGCACAGGCCGAAGAGACCCAGTACTTC. Translation: CASNPAQAEETQYF.

This sequence joins TRBV5-1 and TRBJ2-1, with a possible D match to TRBD2 (5 bases). Trimming cost V 6 bases and J 7 bases, with 8 bases left between them. Germline V gene lookup returns CDR1 SGHRS and CDR2 YFSETQ. The length of the CDR3 is 11 residues. The chain's CDR3 is CASKGENEQFF. The CDR3 DNA reads TGCGCCAGCAAGGGAGAGAATGAGCAGTTCTTC. The full variable domain, with the rest looked up from reference TRBV5-1 and TRBJ2-1, is KAGVTQTPRYLIKTRGQQVTLSCSPISGHRSVSWYQQTPGQGLQFLFEYFSETQRNKGNFPGRFSGRQFSNSRSEMNVSTLELGDSALYLCASKGENEQFFGPGTRLTVL.

The chain couples TRBV28 to TRBJ1-2; 7 bases fit TRBD1. The V gene's germline CDR1 is MDHEN and CDR2 SYDVKM. V was clipped by 6 bases and J by 4 bases; unmatched bases: 11. There are 15 residues in the CDR3. The CDR3, as DNA: TGTGCCAGCAGCTTCTCGCAGACAGGGCCCTATGGCTACACCTTC. It yields the protein CASSFSQTGPYGYTF.

The V call is TRBV5-1, the J call TRBJ1-4, with D hard to call. The CDR3 is 15 amino acids. CDR1 is SGHRS, CDR2 YFSETQ, per germline. Trimming shortened V by 0 bases and J by 3 bases, and 9 bases separated the two germline ends. The CDR3 protein is CASSLEGSPNEKLFF. CDR3 nucleotides: TGCGCCAGCAGCTTGGAGGGCTCGCCTAATGAAAAACTGTTTTTT. Complete variable domain (other parts from reference TRBV5-1 and TRBJ1-4): KAGVTQTPRYLIKTRGQQVTLSCSPISGHRSVSWYQQTPGQGLQFLFEYFSETQRNKGNFPGRFSGRQFSNSRSEMNVSTLELGDSALYLCASSLEGSPNEKLFFGSGTQLSVL.

This chain joins TRBV10-3 and TRBJ2-1; no firm D call. With 6 bases removed from V and 5 bases from J, the gap between germline ends came to 8 bases. From germline, CDR1 is ENHRY and CDR2 SYGVKD. The CDR3 runs 12 residues. The CDR3 DNA sequence: TGTGCCATCAGAGGCCCTAACAATGAGCAGTTCTTC. Translated, it gives CAIRGPNNEQFF.

The rearrangement uses TRBV6-1 and TRBJ2-7, with D perhaps TRBD2 (5 bases). The CDR3 consists of 14 residues. Trimming removed 5 bases at V and 6 bases at J, with 17 bases between. Germline loops: CDR1 MNHNS, CDR2 SASEGT. The CDR3 spells CASSFVGPGIEQYF. The CDR3, as DNA: TGTGCCAGCAGTTTTGTCGGACCGGGGATCGAGCAGTACTTC.

The CDR3 DNA sequence: TGTGCCAGCAGTGGTCCACCGGATTACGAGCAGTACTTC. Encoded protein: CASSGPPDYEQYF. The chain joins TRBV28 to TRBJ2-7; D is unresolved. The ends were cut back, 5 bases at V and 4 bases at J, with 12 bases in the middle. CDR1 and CDR2 from the germline V gene are MDHEN and SYDVKM. The CDR3 is made up of 13 amino acids. The full variable domain, its missing parts supplied by reference TRBV28 and TRBJ2-7, is DVKVTQSSRYLVKRTGEKVFLECVQDMDHENMFWYRQDPGLGLRLIYFSYDVKMKEKGDIPEGYSVSREKKERFSLILESASTNQTSMYLCASSGPPDYEQYFGPGTRLTVT.

The rearrangement links TRBV19 to TRBJ1-5; D is unclear. V shed 5 bases and J shed 0 bases, with 14 bases lying between them. Germline loops: CDR1 LNHDA, CDR2 SQIVND (reference sequence). This CDR3 spans 16 amino acids. CDR3 protein: CASSPGGGYSNQPQHF. CDR3 nucleotides: TGTGCCAGTAGTCCTGGAGGTGGATATAGCAATCAGCCCCAGCATTTT.

This rearrangement joins TRBV7-9 to TRBJ2-7; 11 bases agree with TRBD2. Germline V gene lookup returns CDR1 SEHNR and CDR2 FQNEAQ (reference sequence). J gave up 7 bases and V 0 bases, and 14 bases lay outside the gene matches. The CDR3 sequence is 18 residues long. CDR3 sequence reads: CASSLAPLDSGRAEEQYF. CDR3 bases: TGTGCCAGCAGCTTAGCGCCGCTGGATAGCGGGAGGGCTGAGGAGCAGTACTTC.

The J gene is TRBJ1-2, the V gene TRBV28; perhaps TRBD1 as D (5 bases). The germline V gene encodes CDR1 MDHEN and CDR2 SYDVKM. This CDR3 spans 14 amino acids. V was pared by 4 bases and J by 3 bases, with 12 bases between. Here the CDR3 reads CASSSRTRYYGYTF. CDR3 sequence (DNA): TGTGCCAGCAGTTCACGGACACGATACTATGGCTACACCTTC.

The CDR3 sequence is CASGRGHTGELFF. The DNA for the CDR3 is TGTGCCAGTGGGAGGGGCCACACCGGGGAGCTGTTTTTT. V usage is TRBV19 and J usage is TRBJ2-2; TRBD2 agrees at 7 bases. CDR1 and CDR2 from the germline V gene are LNHDA and SQIVND (reference sequence). The CDR3 totals 13 residues. Germline trimming cut 8 bases from V and 3 bases from J; bases unmatched to any gene: 3.

J is TRBJ1-2 and V is TRBV28, with TRBD1 matching over 11 bases. The junction had 2 bases not matched to a gene; V was cut back by 6 bases and J by 5 bases. The CDR3 is 13 amino acids. Germline values: CDR1 MDHEN, CDR2 SYDVKM. The CDR3: CASRGDRGYGYTF. In DNA form, the CDR3 reads TGTGCCAGCAGGGGGGACAGGGGGTATGGCTACACCTTC.

The genes are TRBV10-3 and TRBJ2-5; 10 bases line up with TRBD1. Gene TRBJ2-7 matches the end of the DNA better, so the J call may be wrong. Germline CDR1 and CDR2: ENHRY and SYGVKD. This CDR3 is built from 14 residues. CDR3 nucleotides: TGTGCCACTGGGACAGGGGACATTCCCTACGAGCAGTACTTC. Amino acids: CATGTGDIPYEQYF.

The chain has TRBV11-2 and TRBJ2-2; TRBD2 agrees at 7 bases. The germline gives CDR1 SGHAT, CDR2 FQNNGV. This CDR3 contains 16 residues. Trimming took 5 bases from V and 0 from J; bases not matched to a gene: 6. The chain's CDR3 is CASSPGAGPNTGELFF. CDR3 coding DNA: TGTGCCAGCAGCCCCGGAGCGGGACCGAACACCGGGGAGCTGTTTTTT.

The chain uses TRBV7-8 and TRBJ1-1, with no clear D. The V end lost 5 bases, the J end lost 0 bases, and 7 bases lay between the germline ends. CDR1 SGHVS and CDR2 FQNEAQ come from the germline V gene. This CDR3 has 13 residues. The CDR3 nucleotides are TGTGCCAGCAGCGCGTCTCTGAACACTGAAGCTTTCTTT. This encodes CASSASLNTEAFF.

The chain recombines TRBV10-3 with TRBJ2-7; D perhaps matches TRBD2 (7 bases). The ends were cut back, 10 bases at V and 3 bases at J, with 16 bases in the middle. Germline assignment: CDR1 ENHRY and CDR2 SYGVKD. CDR3 length equals 13 residues. The CDR3 nucleotides read TGTGCCACCCAACGGGGGGCCCTCTACGAGCAGTACTTC. Translating gives CATQRGALYEQYF.

The CDR3 is CASSPHPSGAAGELFF. The CDR3 DNA is TGTGCCAGCTCACCCCATCCATCAGGGGCCGCCGGGGAGCTGTTTTTT. The chain is built from TRBV18 and TRBJ2-2; TRBD1 is a possible D gene (6 bases). The CDR3 is 16 residues long. The V end was cut by 3 bases, the J end by 6 bases, with 17 bases between. Germline CDR1 KGHSH, CDR2 LQKENI. Complete variable domain (other parts from reference TRBV18 and TRBJ2-2): NAGVMQNPRHLVRRRGQEARLRCSPMKGHSHVYWYRQLPEEGLKFMVYLQKENIIDESGMPKERFSAEFPKEGPSILRIQQVVRGDSAAYFCASSPHPSGAAGELFFGEGSRLTVL.